A selection of T cell receptor beta chains follows, all from one sample in a study of blood T cell repertoires in COVID-19. Profiling relied on immunoSEQ multiplex PCR, and the TCRdb table lists in-frame clones only, not all of them. This sample has about 480,000 clones, with about 85% found just once. Sequencing was performed on PBMCs or T cells enriched from blood (not recorded which). The receptors stem from a woman between 18 and 29 years old with acute COVID-19. CDR3s leave out the opening cysteine and the closing phenylalanine or tryptophan. Each record gives: V gene, CDR3 protein.

TRBV5-1 ASSLAREEDTQY
TRBV29-1 SVGTGEETQY
TRBV7-2 ASSSLRPSGNTIY
TRBV21-1 ASSPGGQGTGANVLT
TRBV7-7 ASSRRTGYTGELF
TRBV12-3/TRBV12-4 ASSLGREVGYT
TRBV10-3 AVSGHSAGGNSNEQF
TRBV2 ASSRRLAGPGANVLT
TRBV27 ASSPYPPRRELYEQY
TRBV7-2 ASSLGGKQETQY
TRBV6-5 ASSYSRGGRVSQY
TRBV4-3 ASSQVTANYGYT
TRBV2 ASSFPDISNYGYT
TRBV7-8 ASRTLLAGGQNEQF
TRBV5-4 ASSLSSGRTSYNEQF